This T cell receptor (beta chain) was captured by sequencing in a study of OX40 agonist ivuxolimab in advanced cancers. Background on the whole study: Ivuxolimab, which targeted the costimulatory receptor OX40 (CD134), was an agonistic, fully human IgG2 monoclonal antibody. The paper describes the monotherapy dose-escalation part (N of about 47 patients) of the phase I trial of ivuxolimab. Intravenous ivuxolimab was administered to patients every 2 weeks at six dose levels: 0.01, 0.1, 0.3, 1.5, 3 and 10 mg/kg. Partial responses were achieved by three dose-escalation patients, of whom one had hepatocellular carcinoma and two had cutaneous melanoma. Peripheral TCRbeta sequencing aimed to test whether ivuxolimab altered TCR sequence diversity and caused clonal T-cell expansion. Patients were allowed to have had prior anti-PD-1, anti-PD-L1 or anti-CTLA-4 therapy, and around 43% of the dose-escalation patients had been treated with checkpoint inhibitors. In the dose-escalation cohort, 82.7% of patients were male, and the mean age was approximately 60 years with a range of roughly 20 to 80. Of the roughly 52 dose-escalation patients, hepatocellular carcinoma was present in about 20, melanoma in around 15, renal cell carcinoma in 9 and head and neck cancer in 9.

Genomic DNA was isolated from the sorted cells so that the TCRbeta CDR3 region could be sequenced. The immunoSEQ Assay was used to sequence the TCRbeta CDR3 regions. In TCRdb, the immuneACCESS table is reduced to in-frame sequences with V and J assigned. These tables do not hold every clone; where another copy was compared, an unresolved V gene accounts for under half, and the others remain unexplained. The sample table holds 35,000 to 45,000 clones, of which roughly nine tenths were seen once. The biggest ten clones account for 2% to 2.5% of the sample. On this clone itself: What this receptor recognizes is not known. No per-base quality is available; no much larger clone lies one base away.

The trial excluded patients who had a history of autoimmune disease or were on systemic immunosuppression. In every dose cohort, peripheral blood was drawn for TCR sequencing at baseline, cycle 4 day 1, and cycle 7 day 1. The samples were taken from a phase I, first-in-human, multicenter, open-label dose-escalation trial of ivuxolimab. Adults with locally advanced or metastatic melanoma, renal cell, hepatocellular, or head and neck squamous cell carcinoma were enrolled in the trial. Before TCR sequencing, CD4+ T cells and CD8+ T cells were sorted from peripheral blood as separate populations. Summary of the overall study and its limitations: Low levels of normalized T-cell clonal expansion were also seen in some nonresponding patients. Partial responders in the 0.1-3.0 mg/kg groups had among the lowest normalized peripheral clonal expansion, especially among CD8+ T cells. Which antigens the clonally expanded peripheral T cells were specific for was not determined. Clonal expansion of both CD4+ and CD8+ blood T cells was observed from baseline to week 6 at doses 0.1 to 3.0 mg/kg. On average, CD8+ T cells showed more expanded clones than CD4+ T cells after ivuxolimab.

The V and J ends are trimmed by 0 bases and 8 bases, leaving 8 bases between them. CDR1 is given as SGHNT and CDR2 as YENEEA, both from the germline V gene. The CDR3 has 13 amino acids, counting the end cysteine and phenylalanine. Only the CDR3 portion is preserved as DNA: 39 bases, with reading frame beginning at the first base. The input for sequencing was CD4+ or CD8+ T cells sorted from blood, taken in a trial of the OX40 agonist ivuxolimab. The sequence was obtained from an adult with an advanced solid tumor such as melanoma, head and neck, liver or kidney cancer. Here the chain combines TRBV11-3 and TRBJ2-1; there is no confident call for the D gene. The sequenced DNA: TGTGCCAGCAGCTTAGATCGGAAGGATGAGCAGTTCTTC. Translated, it reads CASSLDRKDEQFF.